This entry lists 30 T cell receptor beta chains sequenced from one sample in a study of cytotoxic CD8 clonotypes in ibrutinib-treated CLL. Sequencing used immunoSEQ multiplex PCR; TCRdb keeps in-frame clones, though not all of them. The sample carries more than 110,000 clones, 80% recorded once. This specimen consisted of PBMCs, obtained after 36 months of ibrutinib treatment. Receptors originate from a human donor with chronic lymphocytic leukemia.

The chain links TRBV10-3 to TRBJ2-7, with D possibly TRBD1 on 6 matching bases. The CDR3 has 14 amino acids. The V gene's germline CDR1 is ENHRY and CDR2 SYGVKD. V was pared by 2 bases and J by 3 bases, with 11 bases between. The CDR3 sequence is CAISEGTQGYEQYF. In DNA, the CDR3 is TGTGCCATCAGTGAGGGAACACAGGGCTACGAGCAGTACTTC.

This clone was seen a few times. This chain uses TRBV9 with TRBJ2-5; D is unclear. The length of the CDR3 is 15 residues. CDR1 SGDLS and CDR2 YYNGEE come from the germline V gene. With 0 bases removed from V and 1 base from J, the gap between germline ends came to 10 bases. CDR3 nucleotides: TGTGCCAGCAGCGTAGGATTGGGGATCCAAGAGACCCAGTACTTC. Its translation is CASSVGLGIQETQYF.

This chain joins TRBV5-1 and TRBJ1-1; D not resolved. This CDR3 has 13 residues. Trimming removed 4 bases at V and 0 bases at J, with 7 bases between. Germline loops: CDR1 SGHRS, CDR2 YFSETQ. The CDR3 DNA reads TGCGCCAGCAGCCTCTACATGAACACTGAAGCTTTCTTT. Amino acids: CASSLYMNTEAFF.

The chain joins TRBV19 to TRBJ2-5; D is unresolved. The CDR3 sequence is 14 residues long. Germline values: CDR1 LNHDA, CDR2 SQIVND (reference sequence). Trimming took off 1 base at V and 5 bases at J, with 11 bases between the two ends. As DNA, the CDR3 is TGTGCCAGTAGTATAGTGGCCCTAAGGGAGACCCAGTACTTC. Translation: CASSIVALRETQYF.

The chain couples TRBV5-1 to TRBJ2-7, with D possibly being TRBD1 or TRBD2 (5 bases each). The CDR3 sequence is 12 residues long. The ends were cut back, 3 bases at V and 4 bases at J, with 8 bases in the middle. Germline V gene data show CDR1 as SGHRS and CDR2 as YFSETQ. CDR3 DNA sequence: TGCGCCAGCAGCTGGGGCGGGTACGAGCAGTACTTC. Translating it yields CASSWGGYEQYF.

This chain joins TRBV19 and TRBJ2-5, with TRBD1 identical over 9 bases. Germline V lookup: CDR1 LNHDA, CDR2 SQIVND (reference sequence). Trimming removed 8 bases from V and 5 bases from J; junction bases left unmatched: 9. This CDR3 comprises 14 residues. CDR3 sequence reads: CASATQGAAETQYF. In DNA, the CDR3 is TGTGCCAGTGCGACACAGGGGGCCGCCGAGACCCAGTACTTC. The full variable domain, in which reference TRBV19 and TRBJ2-5 provide the parts outside the CDR3, is DGGITQSPKYLFRKEGQNVTLSCEQNLNHDAMYWYRQDPGQGLRLIYYSQIVNDFQKGDIAEGYSVSREKKESFPLTVTSAQKNPTAFYLCASATQGAAETQYFGPGTRLLVL.

The chain employs TRBV9 and TRBJ2-2; perhaps D is TRBD1 or TRBD2 (6 bases each). Germline V gene sequence: CDR1 SGDLS, CDR2 YYNGEE. This CDR3 is built from 16 residues. The germline V and J ends were trimmed by 0 bases and 4 bases, with 13 bases remaining between them. This CDR3 is CASSVGGGGVTGELFF. CDR3 nucleotides: TGTGCCAGCAGCGTAGGAGGGGGAGGCGTCACCGGGGAGCTGTTTTTT.

This clone was found once. The chain recombines TRBV18 with TRBJ1-2; TRBD1 matches at 9 bases. This CDR3 spans 13 amino acids. After removal of 5 bases from V and 6 bases from J, the junction contained 4 bases not matched to a gene. Germline loops: CDR1 KGHSH, CDR2 LQKENI. The CDR3 sequence: CASSWDRANGYTF. CDR3 nucleotides: TGTGCCAGCTCATGGGACAGGGCAAATGGCTACACCTTC.

This clone was detected only once. The chain uses TRBV7-9 and TRBJ2-3; TRBD1 is a possible D gene (6 bases). V gave up 7 bases and J gave up 3 bases, with 17 bases separating them. The CDR3 runs to 15 residues. Germline assignment: CDR1 SEHNR and CDR2 FQNEAQ (reference sequence). CDR3 region: CASTLMGASTDTQYF. The CDR3 coding sequence is TGTGCCAGCACCCTTATGGGGGCGAGTACAGATACGCAGTATTTT.

V gene TRBV15 combines with J gene TRBJ2-7; no definite D call. CDR1 and CDR2 from the germline V gene are LNHNV and YYDKDF (reference sequence). Trimming left V 0 bases short and J 6 bases short, with 15 bases between. The CDR3 is made up of 15 amino acids. CDR3 sequence: CATSRDSPSGSEQYF. CDR3 DNA sequence: TGTGCCACCAGCAGAGACAGTCCTAGTGGATCCGAGCAGTACTTC.

This clone came up once. The chain links TRBV4-2 to TRBJ1-2, with 7 bases lining up with TRBD1. The CDR3 extends over 15 amino acids. Per the germline V gene, CDR1 is LGHNA and CDR2 is YNFKEQ. V lost 2 bases and J lost 7; bases outside the gene matches: 10. The CDR3 nucleotides are TGTGCCAGCAGCCAATTCAACGACAGGGTACTTGGCTACACCTTC. It translates to CASSQFNDRVLGYTF.

This clone was seen more than once but under ten times. The chain has TRBV30 and TRBJ2-7, with D perhaps matching TRBD1 (5 bases). The V gene lost 2 bases and the J gene lost 0 bases, with 8 bases spanning the gap. CDR1 and CDR2 (germline): GTSNPN, SVGIG (reference sequence). This CDR3 is built from 13 residues. The CDR3 nucleotides are TGTGCCTGGAGTCGAGACAGCTCCTACGAGCAGTACTTC. This translates into CAWSRDSSYEQYF.

This sequence joins TRBV5-1 and TRBJ2-3, with TRBD1 matching over 7 bases. Germline CDR1 and CDR2: SGHRS and YFSETQ. The CDR3 totals 12 residues. The V and J ends lost 4 bases and 6 bases, in that order; junction bases with no gene match: 2. The CDR3 sequence is CASSQTGDTQYF. Here the CDR3 DNA reads TGCGCCAGCAGCCAGACAGGGGATACGCAGTATTTT.

This CDR3 is CASSLDGGNYEQYF. The CDR3 DNA is TGTGCCAGCAGTTTGGACGGGGGGAATTACGAGCAGTACTTC. This chain links TRBV27 with TRBJ2-7; 7 bases are a match to TRBD2. Looked up from germline, CDR1 is MNHEY and CDR2 is SMNVEV (reference sequence). The V and J ends lost 3 bases and 4 bases, in that order; junction bases with no gene match: 6. The CDR3 has 14 amino acids.

The chain joins TRBV10-3 to TRBJ2-3; D unclear. Between the trimmed V and J ends, which lost 10 bases and 2 bases, there was a span of 16 bases. The CDR3 length is 14 residues. Per germline, CDR1 ENHRY and CDR2 SYGVKD. The CDR3 spells CATKNEGFTDTQYF. As DNA, the CDR3 is TGTGCCACGAAGAACGAAGGTTTCACAGATACGCAGTATTTT.

This chain links TRBV27 with TRBJ2-7; D is undetermined. The ends were cut back, 3 bases at V and 0 bases at J, with 3 bases in the middle. Germline loops: CDR1 MNHEY, CDR2 SMNVEV (reference sequence). The CDR3 covers 12 residues. The CDR3 nucleotides are TGTGCCAGCAGTTTCAGCTCCTACGAGCAGTACTTC. It encodes CASSFSSYEQYF.

This clone was counted a single time. The chain uses TRBV6-6 and TRBJ2-7, with D maybe TRBD2 (6 bases). In germline, CDR1 is MNHNY, CDR2 SVGAGI (reference sequence). Trimming shortened V by 7 bases and J by 3 bases, and 19 bases separated the two germline ends. The CDR3 contains 15 residues. The CDR3 DNA is TGTGCCAGCAACGTTCTGGCGGGATCTATCTACGAGCAGTACTTC. The encoded protein is CASNVLAGSIYEQYF.

This clone has only one observation. This sequence joins TRBV5-1 and TRBJ1-2, with D hard to call. The CDR3 is 13 amino acids. Germline lookup yields CDR1 SGHRS and CDR2 YFSETQ. Trimming pared 3 bases from V and 2 bases from J, leaving 8 bases between. In nucleotides, the CDR3 is TGCGCCAGCAGCTATGGAGGGAACTATGGCTACACCTTC. It is translated as CASSYGGNYGYTF.

The V and J genes are TRBV6-5 and TRBJ2-2; no definite D call. The CDR3 loop spans 12 amino acids. V lost 7 bases to trimming and J lost 5 bases, with 8 bases between them. Germline loops: CDR1 MNHEY, CDR2 SVGAGI. The CDR3 is CASTPTTGELFF. The CDR3, as DNA: TGTGCCAGCACTCCTACAACCGGGGAGCTGTTTTTT.

The chain couples TRBV6-5 to TRBJ2-1; the D gene could be TRBD1 or TRBD2 (5 bases each). Germline values: CDR1 MNHEY, CDR2 SVGAGI. The length of the CDR3 is 14 residues. Between the trimmed V and J ends, which lost 2 bases and 5 bases, there was a span of 10 bases. The DNA of the CDR3 is TGTGCCAGCAGTTACCCGGGACGCAACAATGAGCAGTTCTTC. Residues: CASSYPGRNNEQFF.

The chain combines TRBV27 with TRBJ2-6, with D unclear. This CDR3 is built from 16 residues. Germline V gene data show CDR1 as MNHEY and CDR2 as SMNVEV (reference sequence). The germline V and J ends were trimmed by 5 bases and 2 bases, with 13 bases remaining between them. CDR3 DNA sequence: TGTGCCAGCAGTCCCTGGGGAAGGCCTGGGGCCAACGTCCTGACTTTC. It translates to CASSPWGRPGANVLTF. Full variable domain (outside the CDR3, taken from reference TRBV27 and TRBJ2-6): EAQVTQNPRYLITVTGKKLTVTCSQNMNHEYMSWYRQDPGLGLRQIYYSMNVEVTDKGDVPEGYKVSRKEKRNFPLILESPSPNQTSLYFCASSPWGRPGANVLTFGAGSRLTVL.

This chain connects TRBV27 to TRBJ1-2; no definite D call. Germline V gene lookup returns CDR1 MNHEY and CDR2 SMNVEV (reference sequence). This CDR3 has 17 residues. The V gene lost 5 bases and the J gene lost 6 bases, with 25 bases spanning the gap. CDR3 sequence reads: CASSPWPRRWERDGYTF. CDR3 DNA sequence: TGTGCCAGCAGTCCATGGCCCAGGAGATGGGAACGGGATGGCTACACCTTC.

This clone was picked up one time. The chain couples TRBV5-1 to TRBJ2-4; TRBD1 agrees at 8 bases. The CDR3 sequence is 13 residues long. J lost 7 bases, V lost 3 bases, and 3 bases had no gene match. Germline V lookup: CDR1 SGHRS, CDR2 YFSETQ. Written as DNA, the CDR3 is TGCGCCAGCAGCTCAAGGACAGGGAACATTCAGTACTTC. Its protein product is CASSSRTGNIQYF.

This clone was counted a single time. This sequence joins TRBV28 and TRBJ2-3; D is undetermined. The CDR3 contains 12 residues. Germline CDR1 and CDR2: MDHEN and SYDVKM. Deletions cut 2 bases from V and 4 bases from J, with 4 bases between. Here the CDR3 DNA reads TGTGCCAGCAGTTTAGTGGCAGATACGCAGTATTTT. It encodes CASSLVADTQYF.

This chain joins TRBV15 and TRBJ1-5, with D unresolved. Per the germline V gene, CDR1 is LNHNV and CDR2 is YYDKDF (reference sequence). With 4 bases removed from V and 2 bases from J, the gap between germline ends came to 12 bases. The CDR3 extends over 15 amino acids. This CDR3 is CATSNRRWGNQPQHF. The CDR3 coding sequence is TGTGCCACCAGCAACCGCCGGTGGGGCAATCAGCCCCAGCATTTT.

This clone was seen many times. The chain uses TRBV6-1 and TRBJ1-5, with TRBD1 matching over 7 bases. V trimming: 4 bases; J trimming: 1 base; junction bases outside the gene matches: 4. The CDR3 sequence is 15 residues long. The germline CDR1 and CDR2 sequences are MNHNS and SASEGT. CDR3: CASSGQGFSNQPQHF. The CDR3 nucleotides read TGTGCCAGCAGTGGACAGGGATTCAGCAATCAGCCCCAGCATTTT.

The chain couples TRBV6-1 to TRBJ2-1; D is uncertain. The CDR3 is 15 amino acids. Germline CDR1 MNHNS, CDR2 SASEGT. The V end lost 8 bases, the J end lost 0 bases, and 14 bases lay between the germline ends. CDR3 sequence (DNA): TGTGCCAGCCTCCCTCCCTCGGGCTCCTACAATGAGCAGTTCTTC. Translating gives CASLPPSGSYNEQFF.

This clone was seen only a few times. The chain couples TRBV7-2 to TRBJ2-1; no firm D call. The germline gives CDR1 SGHTA, CDR2 FQGNSA. Trimming pared 4 bases from V and 3 bases from J, leaving 19 bases between. CDR3 length equals 17 residues. The CDR3: CASSSFPAFHFYNEQFF. CDR3 nucleotide sequence: TGTGCCAGCAGCTCCTTCCCGGCCTTCCATTTCTACAATGAGCAGTTCTTC.

The rearrangement joins TRBV6-5 to TRBJ2-7, with 8 nucleotides matching TRBD1. Germline lookup yields CDR1 MNHEY and CDR2 SVGAGI. V shed 6 bases and J 7 bases; nucleotides not matched to a gene: 11. The CDR3 extends over 14 amino acids. CDR3 loop: CASRMDRAGGEQYF. CDR3 DNA: TGTGCCAGCAGAATGGACAGGGCGGGTGGGGAGCAGTACTTC.

The V call is TRBV12-5, the J call TRBJ2-1; the match to TRBD2 covers 8 bases. The CDR3 contains 16 residues. CDR1 LGHNT and CDR2 FRNRAP come from the germline V gene. V gave up 0 bases and J gave up 7 bases; unmatched junction bases: 8. Here the CDR3 reads CASGLVLVSGANEQFF. Here the CDR3 DNA reads TGTGCTAGTGGTTTGGTACTGGTTAGCGGGGCAAATGAGCAGTTCTTC.